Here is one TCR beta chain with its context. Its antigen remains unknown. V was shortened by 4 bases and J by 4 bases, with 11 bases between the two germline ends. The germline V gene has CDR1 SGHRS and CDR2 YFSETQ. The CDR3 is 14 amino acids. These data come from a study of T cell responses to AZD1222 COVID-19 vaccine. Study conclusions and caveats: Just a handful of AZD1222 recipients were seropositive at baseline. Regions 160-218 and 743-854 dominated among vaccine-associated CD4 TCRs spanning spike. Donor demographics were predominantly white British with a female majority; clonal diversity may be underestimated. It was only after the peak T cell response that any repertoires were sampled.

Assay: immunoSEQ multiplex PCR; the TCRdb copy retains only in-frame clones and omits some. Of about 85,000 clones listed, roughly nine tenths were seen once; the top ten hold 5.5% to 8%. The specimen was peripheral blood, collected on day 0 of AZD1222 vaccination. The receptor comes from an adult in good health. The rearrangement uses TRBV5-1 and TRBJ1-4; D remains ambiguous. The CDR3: CASSREALNEKLFF. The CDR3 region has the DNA TGCGCCAGCAGCCGAGAGGCCCTTAATGAAAAACTGTTTTTT.